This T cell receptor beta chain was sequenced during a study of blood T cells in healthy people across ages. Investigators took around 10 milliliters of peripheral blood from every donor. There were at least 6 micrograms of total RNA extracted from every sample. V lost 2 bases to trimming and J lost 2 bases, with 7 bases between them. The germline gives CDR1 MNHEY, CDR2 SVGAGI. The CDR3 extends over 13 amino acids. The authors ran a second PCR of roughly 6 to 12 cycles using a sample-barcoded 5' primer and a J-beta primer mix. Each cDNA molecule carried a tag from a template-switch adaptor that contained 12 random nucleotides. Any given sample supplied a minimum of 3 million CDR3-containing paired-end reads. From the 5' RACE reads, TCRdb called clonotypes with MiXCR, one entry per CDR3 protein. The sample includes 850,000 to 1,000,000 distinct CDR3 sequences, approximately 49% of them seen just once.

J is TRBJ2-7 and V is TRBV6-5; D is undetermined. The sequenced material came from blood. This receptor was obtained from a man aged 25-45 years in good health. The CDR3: CASSYQVTYEQYF. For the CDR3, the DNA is TGTGCCAGCAGTTACCAGGTTACCTACGAGCAGTACTTC.